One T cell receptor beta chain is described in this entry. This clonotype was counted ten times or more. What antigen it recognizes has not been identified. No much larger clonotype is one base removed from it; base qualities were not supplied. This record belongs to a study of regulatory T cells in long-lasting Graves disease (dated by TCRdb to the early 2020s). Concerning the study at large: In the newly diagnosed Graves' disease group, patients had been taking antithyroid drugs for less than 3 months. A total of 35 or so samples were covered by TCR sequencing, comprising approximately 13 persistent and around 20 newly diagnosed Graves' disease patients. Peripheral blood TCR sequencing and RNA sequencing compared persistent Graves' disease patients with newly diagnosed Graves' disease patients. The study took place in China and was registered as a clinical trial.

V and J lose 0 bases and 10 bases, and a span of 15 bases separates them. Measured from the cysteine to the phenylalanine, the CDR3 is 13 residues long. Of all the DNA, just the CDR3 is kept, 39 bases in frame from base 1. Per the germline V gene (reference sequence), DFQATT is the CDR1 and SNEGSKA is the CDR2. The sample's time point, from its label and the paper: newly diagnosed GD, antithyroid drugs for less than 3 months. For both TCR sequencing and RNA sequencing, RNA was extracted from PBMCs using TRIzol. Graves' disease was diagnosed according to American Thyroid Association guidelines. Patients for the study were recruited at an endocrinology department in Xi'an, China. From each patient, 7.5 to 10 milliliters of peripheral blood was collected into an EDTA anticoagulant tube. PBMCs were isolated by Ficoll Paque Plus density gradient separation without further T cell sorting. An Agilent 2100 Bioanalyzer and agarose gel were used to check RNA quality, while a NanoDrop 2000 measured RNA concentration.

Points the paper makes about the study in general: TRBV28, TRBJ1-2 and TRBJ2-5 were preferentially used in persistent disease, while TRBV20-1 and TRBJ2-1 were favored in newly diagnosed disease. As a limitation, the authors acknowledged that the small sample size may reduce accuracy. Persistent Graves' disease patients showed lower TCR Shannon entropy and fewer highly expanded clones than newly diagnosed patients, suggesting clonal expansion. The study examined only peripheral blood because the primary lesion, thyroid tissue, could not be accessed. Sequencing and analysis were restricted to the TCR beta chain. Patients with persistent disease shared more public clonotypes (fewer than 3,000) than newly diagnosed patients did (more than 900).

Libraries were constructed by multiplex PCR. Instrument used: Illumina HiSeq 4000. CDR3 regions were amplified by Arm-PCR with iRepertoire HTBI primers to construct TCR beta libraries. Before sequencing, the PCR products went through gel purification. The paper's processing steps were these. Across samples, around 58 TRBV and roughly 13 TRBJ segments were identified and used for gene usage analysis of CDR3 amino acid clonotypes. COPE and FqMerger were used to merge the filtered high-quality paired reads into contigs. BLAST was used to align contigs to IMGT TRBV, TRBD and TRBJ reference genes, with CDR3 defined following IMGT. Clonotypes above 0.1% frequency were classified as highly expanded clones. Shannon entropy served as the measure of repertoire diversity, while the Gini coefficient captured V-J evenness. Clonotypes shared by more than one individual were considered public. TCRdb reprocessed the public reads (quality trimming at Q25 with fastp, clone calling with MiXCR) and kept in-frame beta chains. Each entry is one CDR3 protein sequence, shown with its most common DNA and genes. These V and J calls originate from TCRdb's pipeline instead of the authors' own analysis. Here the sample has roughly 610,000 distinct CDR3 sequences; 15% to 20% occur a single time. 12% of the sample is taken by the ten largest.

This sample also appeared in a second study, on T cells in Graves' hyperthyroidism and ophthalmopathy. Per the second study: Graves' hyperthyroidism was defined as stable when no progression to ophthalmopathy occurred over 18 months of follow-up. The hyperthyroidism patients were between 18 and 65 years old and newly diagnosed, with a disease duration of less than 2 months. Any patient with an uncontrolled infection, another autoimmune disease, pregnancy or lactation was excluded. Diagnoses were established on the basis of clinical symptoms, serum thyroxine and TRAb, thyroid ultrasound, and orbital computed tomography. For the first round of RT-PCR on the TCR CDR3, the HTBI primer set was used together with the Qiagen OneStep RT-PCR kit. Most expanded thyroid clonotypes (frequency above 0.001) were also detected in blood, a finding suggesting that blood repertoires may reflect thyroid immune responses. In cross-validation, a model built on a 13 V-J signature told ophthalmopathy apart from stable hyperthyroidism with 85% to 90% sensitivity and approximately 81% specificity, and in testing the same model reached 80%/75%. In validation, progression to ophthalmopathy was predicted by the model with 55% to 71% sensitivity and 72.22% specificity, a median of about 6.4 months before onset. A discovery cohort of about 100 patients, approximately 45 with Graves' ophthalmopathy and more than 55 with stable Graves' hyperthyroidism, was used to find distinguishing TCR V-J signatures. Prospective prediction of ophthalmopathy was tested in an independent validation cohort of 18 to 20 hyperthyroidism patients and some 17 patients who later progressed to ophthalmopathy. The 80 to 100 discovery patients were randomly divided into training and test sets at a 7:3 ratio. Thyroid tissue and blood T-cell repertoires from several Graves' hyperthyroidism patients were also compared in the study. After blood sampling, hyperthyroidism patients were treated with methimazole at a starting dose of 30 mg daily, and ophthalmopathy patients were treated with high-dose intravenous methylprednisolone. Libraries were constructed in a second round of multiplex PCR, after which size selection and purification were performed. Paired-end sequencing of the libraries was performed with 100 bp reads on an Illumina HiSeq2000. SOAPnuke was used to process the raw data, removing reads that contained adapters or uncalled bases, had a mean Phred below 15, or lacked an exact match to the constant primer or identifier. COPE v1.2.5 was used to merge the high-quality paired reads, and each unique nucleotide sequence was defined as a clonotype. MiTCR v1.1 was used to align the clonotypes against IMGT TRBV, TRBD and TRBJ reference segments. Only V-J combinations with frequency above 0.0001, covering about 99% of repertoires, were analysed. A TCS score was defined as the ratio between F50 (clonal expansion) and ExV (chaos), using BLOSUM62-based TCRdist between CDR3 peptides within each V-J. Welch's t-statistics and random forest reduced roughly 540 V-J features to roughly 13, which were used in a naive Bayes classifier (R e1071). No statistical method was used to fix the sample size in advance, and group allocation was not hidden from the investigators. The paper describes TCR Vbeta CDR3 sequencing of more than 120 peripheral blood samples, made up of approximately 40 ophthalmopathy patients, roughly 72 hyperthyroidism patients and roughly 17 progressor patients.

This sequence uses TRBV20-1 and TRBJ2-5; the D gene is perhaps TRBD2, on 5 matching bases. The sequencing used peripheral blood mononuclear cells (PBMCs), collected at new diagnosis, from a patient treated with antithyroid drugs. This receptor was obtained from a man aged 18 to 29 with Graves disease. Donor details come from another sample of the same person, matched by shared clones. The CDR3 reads CSAREAQMGSQYF. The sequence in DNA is TGCAGTGCTAGAGAGGCCCAGATGGGGAGCCAGTACTTC.